Shown below are 7 T cell receptor beta chains from a single sample sequenced in a study of cytomegalovirus exposure and HLA in healthy donors. In the PCR, 60 Vbeta and 13 Jbeta primers were used. The protocol was immunoSEQ multiplex PCR, while the TCRdb copy is restricted to in-frame clones and leaves out a portion. The sample has some 130,000 clones; roughly 80% are singletons. Sequencing input: PBMCs. The receptors derive from a man aged 18 to 30 in good health and CMV-seronegative.

The rearrangement uses TRBV12-5 and TRBJ1-2; D might be TRBD1 (6 bases). The CDR3 has 19 residues. V dropped 5 bases and J dropped 4 bases, with 29 bases sitting between them. CDR1 is LGHNT and CDR2 is FRNRAP in the germline V gene. CDR3 region: CASGPRRGIEVKEGYGYTF. The DNA of the CDR3 is TGTGCTAGTGGTCCCCGTAGGGGGATTGAGGTCAAGGAAGGCTATGGCTACACCTTC.

V usage is TRBV25-1 and J usage is TRBJ1-2, with D possibly matching TRBD1 (5 bases). The CDR3 is made up of 14 amino acids. CDR1 is MGHDK, CDR2 SYGVNS, per germline. The V and J ends lost 3 bases and 5 bases respectively, with 13 bases between them. CDR3 bases: TGTGCCAGCAGTGATTGGGGTTCAGGGTATGGCTACACCTTC. This sequence encodes CASSDWGSGYGYTF.

In this sample, this clone turned up a few times. The chain is built from TRBV19 and TRBJ1-4, with D perhaps matching TRBD1 (6 bases). Trimming stripped 6 bases from V and 11 bases from J, with 13 bases between. This CDR3 contains 12 residues. CDR1 is LNHDA and CDR2 is SQIVND in the germline V gene (reference sequence). CDR3 bases: TGTGCCAGTAGCCTGACGCAGGGGAAACTGTTTTTT. This codes for CASSLTQGKLFF.

This clone came up a few times. The rearrangement links TRBV5-1 to TRBJ2-3; 12 bases line up with TRBD1. J was trimmed by 3 bases and V by 5 bases; bases with no gene match: 1. Germline CDR1 is SGHRS and CDR2 is YFSETQ. The CDR3 spans 14 residues. Written as DNA, the CDR3 is TGCGCCAGCAGGGGACAGGGGGCGACAGATACGCAGTATTTT. Translating gives CASRGQGATDTQYF.

This chain links TRBV5-1 with TRBJ2-1; a possible D gene is TRBD2 (7 bases). This CDR3 comprises 14 residues. V lost 6 bases and J lost 10, with 20 bases in between. Germline CDR1 SGHRS, CDR2 YFSETQ. CDR3 coding DNA: TGCGCCAGCAAGACGCTGCAGGGGAGGGGGGAGCAGTTCTTC. This encodes CASKTLQGRGEQFF.

This clone was detected a few times. The CDR3 here is CASSPGGSGGSGDTQYF. In DNA form, the CDR3 reads TGCGCCAGCAGCCCCGGGGGTAGCGGGGGCTCTGGAGATACGCAGTATTTT. The chain links TRBV5-1 to TRBJ2-3; 9 bases are shared with TRBD2. In germline, CDR1 is SGHRS, CDR2 YFSETQ. Losses at the gene ends were 4 bases for V and 5 bases for J; bases not matched to a gene: 14. The CDR3 spans 17 residues.

This CDR3 reads CASSLKTGLYEQYF. The CDR3, as DNA: TGTGCCAGTTCCCTCAAGACAGGGCTCTACGAGCAGTACTTC. The V gene is TRBV19, the J gene TRBJ2-7, with TRBD1 matching over 7 bases. V lost 8 bases and J lost 3; bases outside the gene matches: 10. The CDR3 is 14 amino acids. Germline V gene data show CDR1 as LNHDA and CDR2 as SQIVND (reference sequence).